Reported below is one T cell receptor beta chain. The data were taken from a study of blood T cell repertoires in COVID-19. Across the whole study: Spain, Italy and the United States supplied samples that represented acute and convalescent COVID-19. The analysed material was cDNA or gDNA that came from T cells, B-cell-depleted T cells, or PBMCs.

There are 18 residues in the CDR3. Germline trimming cut 0 bases from V and 9 bases from J; bases unmatched to any gene: 10. Looked up from germline, CDR1 is LGHNT and CDR2 is FRNRAP. Methods used by the authors: From reference gene primer amplification, estimates of nucleated cell counts were derived. Only in-frame clones appear in the TCRdb table, and some are missing; sequencing was by immunoSEQ multiplex PCR. From that table come the V and J calls and clone size; the DNA was used to work out D and trimming. The sample lists 100,000 or so clones, roughly nine tenths occurring once. This rearrangement joins TRBV12-5 to TRBJ2-2, with 13 bases that match TRBD2. The sequenced sample consisted of peripheral blood. The TCR sequence derives from a man aged 50 to 60 with acute or convalescent COVID-19. As DNA, the CDR3 is TGTGCTAGTGGTTTGGTCGGGGGACTAGCGGGGAGAAATAGGGAGCTGTTTTTT. Protein: CASGLVGGLAGRNRELFF.